These 8 T cell receptor beta chains came from one sample sequenced in a study of blood T cell repertoires in COVID-19. Libraries were prepared by immunoSEQ multiplex PCR; TCRdb keeps only in-frame clonotypes and omits some of them. The sample yields about 300,000 clones, approximately 85% seen once. The sequenced sample consisted of PBMCs or T cells enriched from blood (not recorded which). Receptors originate from a man aged 30-40 years who had recovered from COVID-19.

On this clone: Other nucleotide sequences from this sample produce the same CDR3. This rearrangement joins TRBV29-1 to TRBJ1-2; D is ambiguous. Germline CDR1 reads SQVTM; CDR2 reads ANQGSEA. CDR3 size: 10 residues. The V gene lost 4 bases and the J gene lost 8 bases, with 8 bases spanning the gap. The CDR3 sequence is CSVGGGGYTF. CDR3 nucleotides: TGCAGCGTTGGTGGCGGAGGCTACACCTTC.

V usage is TRBV6-6 and J usage is TRBJ2-7; 9 nucleotides match TRBD2. Germline V gene data show CDR1 as MNHNY and CDR2 as SVGAGI (reference sequence). With 4 bases clipped from V and 2 bases from J, the junction kept 6 bases outside the gene matches. The CDR3 extends over 15 amino acids. CDR3 sequence (DNA): TGTGCCAGCAGTTCCCCAGGACTAGCGACCTACGAGCAGTACTTC. Protein product: CASSSPGLATYEQYF.

The J gene is TRBJ1-2, the V gene TRBV5-1; TRBD1 is a possible D gene (5 bases). This CDR3 is 14 amino acids long. Trimming pared 1 base from V and 2 bases from J, leaving 9 bases between. Germline V gene lookup returns CDR1 SGHRS and CDR2 YFSETQ. The CDR3 is CASSLSPGNYGYTF. The DNA for the CDR3 is TGCGCCAGCAGCTTGTCTCCAGGGAACTATGGCTACACCTTC.

The rearrangement links TRBV4-2 to TRBJ1-5; tentatively, D is TRBD1 (6 bases). The germline V gene encodes CDR1 LGHNA and CDR2 YNFKEQ. V was clipped by 5 bases and J by 2 bases, with 10 bases between them. This CDR3 comprises 14 residues. The CDR3 DNA sequence: TGTGCCAGCAGCGAACAGGGTGGCAATCAGCCCCAGCATTTT. It encodes CASSEQGGNQPQHF.

The rearrangement joins TRBV19 to TRBJ1-6; 8 bases map to TRBD1. Trimming cost V 5 bases and J 9 bases; bases outside gene matches: 6. Germline V gene lookup returns CDR1 LNHDA and CDR2 SQIVND (reference sequence). The CDR3 has 14 amino acids. CDR3 region: CASSADRGGSPLHF. CDR3 coding DNA: TGTGCCAGTAGTGCTGACAGGGGAGGTTCACCCCTCCACTTT. The full variable domain, rest sourced from reference TRBV19 and TRBJ1-6, is DGGITQSPKYLFRKEGQNVTLSCEQNLNHDAMYWYRQDPGQGLRLIYYSQIVNDFQKGDIAEGYSVSREKKESFPLTVTSAQKNPTAFYLCASSADRGGSPLHFGNGTRLTVT.

This clone was seen a single time. This sequence joins TRBV5-4 and TRBJ2-2, with D hard to call. Germline V CDR1 and CDR2: SGHNT, YYREEE (reference sequence). With 3 bases removed from V and 2 bases from J, the gap between germline ends came to 11 bases. CDR3 length: 15 amino acids. CDR3 DNA: TGTGCCAGCAGCTCGGGTGGCAGTAACACCGGGGAGCTGTTTTTT. Residues: CASSSGGSNTGELFF.

The J gene is TRBJ2-7, the V gene TRBV27, with 8 bases matching TRBD1. The J segment lost 9 bases and the V segment lost 0 bases, leaving 7 bases of the junction unmatched. CDR1 is MNHEY, CDR2 SMNVEV, per germline (reference sequence). The CDR3 covers 14 residues. CDR3 sequence: CASSLSAGGLAQYF. CDR3 sequence (DNA): TGTGCCAGCAGTTTATCGGCAGGGGGCCTGGCGCAGTACTTC.

The chain recombines TRBV15 with TRBJ1-1; unclear D gene. With 3 bases removed from V and 7 bases from J, the gap between germline ends came to 15 bases. The CDR3 totals 14 residues. Germline V gene lookup returns CDR1 LNHNV and CDR2 YYDKDF (reference sequence). The CDR3 region is CATSSRREVSEAFF. The DNA for the CDR3 is TGTGCCACCAGCAGCAGAAGGGAGGTTAGTGAAGCTTTCTTT.